This TCR beta chain comes out of a study of blood T cell repertoires in COVID-19 (dated by TCRdb to 2019 to 2021). A note on the overall study: The collaborator samples originated in the United States, Italy and Spain and spanned the acute and convalescent phases of COVID-19. The dataset comprised deeply sampled blood TCRbeta repertoires from subjects exposed to, actively infected with, or recovered from COVID-19. The sample metadata nearly always contained a de-identified subject ID, COVID-19 status, age in years and sex. The samples were drawn from the first 160 participants of the ongoing ImmuneRACE study and from 1,200 or so subjects provided by 6 global collaborators. The prospective study material was composed of cDNA or gDNA derived from T cells, B-cell-depleted T cells, or PBMCs. Where HLA class I and class II types were available, the types were taken from metadata supplied by the sample provider, not from assay-based typing. The repertoires were released in a freely available public database intended as a resource for research on the immune response to SARS-CoV-2.

Points on this clone: Its recognized antigen is unknown. Base qualities were left out, and no much larger clone turns up one base away.

Collaborating institutions collected whole blood in K2EDTA tubes following their own protocols. For TCRbeta analysis, collaborators shipped samples in one of three forms: frozen whole blood, isolated PBMCs, or DNA extracted from either of those sample types. The germline V gene specifies MDHEN as CDR1 and SYDVKM as CDR2. Trimming accounts for 5 bases at V and 5 bases at J, while the number of junction bases matched to no gene is 6. There are 14 amino acids in the CDR3, from cysteine to phenylalanine inclusive. Solely the CDR3 DNA is kept, with 42 bases framed from the first base. Results and caveats for the whole study, not just this receptor: The quantity of clinical and demographic metadata differed by source and by participant and was supplied without curation.

The immunoSEQ Assay, a bias-controlled multiplex PCR, was used to amplify TCRbeta CDR3 regions from genomic DNA. The authors' analysis ran thus. The number of nucleated cells in each sample was estimated from the amplification of reference gene primers within the assay. To quantify the absolute abundance of each unique TCRbeta CDR3 rearrangement, sequence reads were collapsed and filtered. For each sample, productive Simpson clonality was calculated as the square root of Simpson's diversity index across productive rearrangements. TCRdb took this table from immuneACCESS and kept in-frame rearrangements with V and J called. Such tables lack part of the clones; where checked against another copy, unresolved V genes explain under half of the gap, and the rest is unexplained. The V and J calls and clone size come from that table; D and trimming were worked out from the DNA. This sample holds 13,000 or so clones; approximately 91% were observed only once. About 15% of the sample is in the top ten clones.

Sequencing was done on a sample of peripheral blood. This receptor chain uses TRBV28 and TRBJ2-7; 10 central bases correspond to TRBD1. This clonotype was obtained from a human donor in a cohort sampled during active COVID-19. CDR3 loop: CASSPGQGLDEQYF. The sequenced DNA is TGTGCCAGCAGTCCGGGACAGGGGTTGGACGAGCAGTACTTC.